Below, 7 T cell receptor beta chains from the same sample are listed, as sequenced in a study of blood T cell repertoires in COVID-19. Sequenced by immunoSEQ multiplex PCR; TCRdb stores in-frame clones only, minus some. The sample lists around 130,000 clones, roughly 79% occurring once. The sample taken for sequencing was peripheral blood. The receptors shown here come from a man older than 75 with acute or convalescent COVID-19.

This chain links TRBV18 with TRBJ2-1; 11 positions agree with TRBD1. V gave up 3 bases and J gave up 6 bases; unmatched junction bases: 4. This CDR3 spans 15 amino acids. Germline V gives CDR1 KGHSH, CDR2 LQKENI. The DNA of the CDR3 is TGTGCCAGCTCACCCGGACAGGGGGCGGGCAATGAGCAGTTCTTC. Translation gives CASSPGQGAGNEQFF.

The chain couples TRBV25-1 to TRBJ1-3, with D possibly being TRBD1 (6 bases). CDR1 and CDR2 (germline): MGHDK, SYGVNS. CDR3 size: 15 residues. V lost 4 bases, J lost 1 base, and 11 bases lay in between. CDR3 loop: CASSGDTGSGNTIYF. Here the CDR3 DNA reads TGTGCCAGCAGTGGCGATACAGGGTCTGGAAACACCATATATTTT.

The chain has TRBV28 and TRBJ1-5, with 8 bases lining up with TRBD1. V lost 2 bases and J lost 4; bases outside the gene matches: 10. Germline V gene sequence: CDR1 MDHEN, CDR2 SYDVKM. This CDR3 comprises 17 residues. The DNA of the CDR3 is TGTGCCAGCAGTTTACGGGTAACCAGGGGGCTTAATCAGCCCCAGCATTTT. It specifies CASSLRVTRGLNQPQHF.

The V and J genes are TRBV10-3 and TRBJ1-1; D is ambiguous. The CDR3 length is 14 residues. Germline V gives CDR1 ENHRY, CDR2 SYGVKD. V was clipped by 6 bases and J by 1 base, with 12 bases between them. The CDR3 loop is CAISGGTANTEAFF. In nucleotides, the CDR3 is TGTGCCATCAGCGGAGGCACCGCGAACACTGAAGCTTTCTTT.

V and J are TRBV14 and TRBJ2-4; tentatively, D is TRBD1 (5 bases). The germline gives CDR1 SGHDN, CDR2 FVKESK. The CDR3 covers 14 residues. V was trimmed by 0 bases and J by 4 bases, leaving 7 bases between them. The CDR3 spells CASSQESGKNIQYF. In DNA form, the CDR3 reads TGTGCCAGCAGCCAAGAGTCAGGGAAAAACATTCAGTACTTC.

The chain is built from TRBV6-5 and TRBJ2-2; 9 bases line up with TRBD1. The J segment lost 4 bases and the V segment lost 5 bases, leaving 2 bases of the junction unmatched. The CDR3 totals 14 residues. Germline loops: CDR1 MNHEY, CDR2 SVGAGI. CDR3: CASSPGQGTGELFF. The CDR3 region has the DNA TGTGCCAGCAGTCCGGGACAGGGCACCGGGGAGCTGTTTTTT.

CDR3 in amino acids: CASSKTSGGRVRTGELFF. The CDR3 nucleotides read TGTGCCAGCAGCAAGACTAGCGGGGGGCGGGTTAGGACCGGGGAGCTGTTTTTT. This chain uses TRBV4-2 with TRBJ2-2, with 13 bases that match TRBD2. Per germline, CDR1 LGHNA and CDR2 YNFKEQ. With 5 bases clipped from V and 5 bases from J, the junction kept 11 bases outside the gene matches. The CDR3 covers 18 residues.